These 9 T cell receptor beta chains came from one sample sequenced in a study of OX40 agonist ivuxolimab in advanced cancers. TCRdb keeps only in-frame clones here, not all; method: immunoSEQ multiplex PCR. The sample consists of 20,000 or so clones, approximately 91% of them appearing once. This material consisted of CD4+ or CD8+ T cells sorted from blood, taken in a trial of the OX40 agonist ivuxolimab. These TCRs come from an adult with an advanced solid tumor such as melanoma, head and neck, liver or kidney cancer.

The chain's CDR3 is CASSATSPGEQYF. CDR3 coding DNA: TGTGCCAGCAGCGCGACTAGTCCGGGGGAGCAGTACTTC. The chain couples TRBV9 to TRBJ2-7; weak D call: TRBD2 (6 bases). CDR3 size: 13 residues. V was cut by 3 bases and J by 7 bases, with 14 bases left in between. Germline CDR1 and CDR2: SGDLS and YYNGEE.

The V gene is TRBV19, the J gene TRBJ2-5, with TRBD2 identical over 13 bases. The J segment lost 5 bases and the V segment lost 3 bases, leaving 15 bases of the junction unmatched. In germline, CDR1 is LNHDA, CDR2 SQIVND (reference sequence). There are 19 residues in the CDR3. CDR3 in amino acids: CASSILGLAGEGMWETQYF. DNA of the CDR3: TGTGCCAGTAGTATTCTCGGACTAGCGGGAGAAGGGATGTGGGAGACCCAGTACTTC.

This sequence joins TRBV11-1 and TRBJ1-2; D may be TRBD1 (6 bases). The V and J ends lost 4 bases and 3 bases respectively, with 15 bases between them. CDR1 SGHAT and CDR2 FQDESV come from the germline V gene (reference sequence). The CDR3 sequence is 15 residues long. CDR3 bases: TGTGCCAGCAGCTCGATAGGGGGGCAGCACTATGGCTACACCTTC. Protein product: CASSSIGGQHYGYTF.

The sample holds a few counts of this clone. The genes are TRBV7-2 and TRBJ2-5; 7 bases fit TRBD1. The germline V gene encodes CDR1 SGHTA and CDR2 FQGNSA. The length of the CDR3 is 13 residues. J lost 13 bases, V lost 6 bases, and 14 bases had no gene match. CDR3 loop: CASSLGQLGLRYF. The CDR3 DNA reads as TGTGCCAGCAGTTTGGGACAGCTGGGGCTACGGTACTTC.

The chain links TRBV7-8 to TRBJ2-1, with 9 bases aligning to TRBD2. The V gene end was trimmed by 5 bases and the J gene end by 3 bases; junction bases not matched to a gene: 8. The CDR3 loop spans 16 amino acids. Per germline, CDR1 SGHVS and CDR2 FQNEAQ. The CDR3, as DNA: TGTGCCAGCAGCACTGTGACTAGCGGAGGCTACAATGAGCAGTTCTTC. This translates into CASSTVTSGGYNEQFF. Full variable domain (outside the CDR3, taken from reference TRBV7-8 and TRBJ2-1): GAGVSQSPRYKVAKRGQDVALRCDPISGHVSLFWYQQALGQGPEFLTYFQNEAQLDKSGLPSDRFFAERPEGSVSTLKIQRTQQEDSAVYLCASSTVTSGGYNEQFFGPGTRLTVL.

This chain links TRBV27 with TRBJ2-7; D is unresolved. This CDR3 has 14 residues. CDR1 is MNHEY, CDR2 SMNVEV, per germline (reference sequence). Deletions cut 7 bases from V and 2 bases from J, with 15 bases between. The CDR3, as DNA: TGTGCCAGCAATAGTTTAGGTCCCACCTACGAGCAGTACTTC. Protein sequence: CASNSLGPTYEQYF.

This chain uses TRBV14 with TRBJ2-1, with TRBD1 matching over 7 bases. The CDR3 sequence is 16 residues long. Germline V gives CDR1 SGHDN, CDR2 FVKESK. The J segment lost 2 bases and the V segment lost 2 bases, leaving 6 bases of the junction unmatched. The CDR3 here is CASSQFRQGPYNEQFF. The CDR3 coding sequence is TGTGCCAGCAGCCAATTCCGACAGGGACCCTACAATGAGCAGTTCTTC.

The rearrangement links TRBV5-1 to TRBJ2-1; D is perhaps TRBD2 (6 bases). The CDR3 sequence is 17 residues long. The ends were cut back, 0 bases at V and 3 bases at J, with 16 bases in the middle. CDR1 is SGHRS, CDR2 YFSETQ, per germline. Here the CDR3 reads CASSLEAPGVYYNEQFF. In nucleotides, the CDR3 is TGCGCCAGCAGCTTGGAAGCTCCGGGAGTCTACTACAATGAGCAGTTCTTC.

The chain combines TRBV7-9 with TRBJ1-5; 7 nucleotides align to TRBD1. Per the germline V gene, CDR1 is SEHNR and CDR2 is FQNEAQ (reference sequence). The CDR3 covers 14 residues. J was trimmed by 9 bases and V by 5 bases; bases with no gene match: 10. CDR3 DNA sequence: TGTGCCAGCAGCCCAGAGGGGGCCGAGGGGCCCCAGCATTTT. Protein product: CASSPEGAEGPQHF.